Listed here is a single TCR beta chain. The antigen remains undetermined. The sample comes from a study of T cell responses to AZD1222 COVID-19 vaccine. The protocol was immunoSEQ multiplex PCR, while the TCRdb copy is restricted to in-frame clones and leaves out a portion. The sample has 100,000 to 120,000 clones; nearly 90% are singletons. Findings and limits, study-wide: Spike-specific TCRs gained breadth and depth after people received two AZD1222 doses.

V was trimmed by 3 bases and J by 1 base, leaving 17 bases between them. Per the germline V gene, CDR1 is SGHRS and CDR2 is YFSETQ. The CDR3 is 16 residues long. The sequence was collected from an adult in good health. The V gene is TRBV5-1, the J gene TRBJ2-7, with D tentatively TRBD1 (6 bases). Sequenced material: peripheral blood, taken on day 0 of AZD1222 vaccination. The CDR3 DNA sequence: TGCGCCAGCAGCTCCTCCTTAGGGGGAGCGTCCTACGAGCAGTACTTC. This gives the protein CASSSSLGGASYEQYF.